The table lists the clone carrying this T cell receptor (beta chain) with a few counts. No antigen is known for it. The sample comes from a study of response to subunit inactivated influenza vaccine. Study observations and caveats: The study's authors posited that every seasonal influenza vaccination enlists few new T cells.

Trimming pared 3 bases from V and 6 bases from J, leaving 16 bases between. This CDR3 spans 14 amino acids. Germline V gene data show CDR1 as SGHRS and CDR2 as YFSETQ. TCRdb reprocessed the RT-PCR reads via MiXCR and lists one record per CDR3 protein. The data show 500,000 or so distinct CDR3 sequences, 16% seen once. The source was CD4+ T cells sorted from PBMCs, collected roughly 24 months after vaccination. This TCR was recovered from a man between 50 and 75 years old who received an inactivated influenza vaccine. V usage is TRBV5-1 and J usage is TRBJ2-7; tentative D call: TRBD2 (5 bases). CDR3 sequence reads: CASSSRDGSSEQYF. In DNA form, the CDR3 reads TGCGCCAGCAGCTCCCGGGATGGGTCGAGCGAGCAGTACTTC.